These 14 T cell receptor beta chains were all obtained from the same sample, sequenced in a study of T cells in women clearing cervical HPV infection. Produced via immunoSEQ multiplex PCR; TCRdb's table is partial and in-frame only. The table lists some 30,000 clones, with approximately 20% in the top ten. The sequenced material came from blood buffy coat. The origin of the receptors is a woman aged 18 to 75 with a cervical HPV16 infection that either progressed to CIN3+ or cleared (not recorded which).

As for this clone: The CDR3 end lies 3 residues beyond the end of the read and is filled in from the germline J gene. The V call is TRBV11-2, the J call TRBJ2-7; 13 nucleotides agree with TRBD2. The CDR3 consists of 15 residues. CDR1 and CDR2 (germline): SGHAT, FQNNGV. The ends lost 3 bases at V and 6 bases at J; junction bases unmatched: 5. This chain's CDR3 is CASSFLGLAGAEQYF. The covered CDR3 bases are TGTGCCAGCAGCTTCCTCGGACTAGCGGGGGCCGAG.

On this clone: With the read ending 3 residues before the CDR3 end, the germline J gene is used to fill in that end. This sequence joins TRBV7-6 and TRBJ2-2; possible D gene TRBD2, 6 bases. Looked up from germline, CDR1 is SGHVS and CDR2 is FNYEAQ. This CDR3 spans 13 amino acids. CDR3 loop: CASSLGGERELFF. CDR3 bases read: TGTGCCAGCAGCTTAGGGGGGGAACGAGAG. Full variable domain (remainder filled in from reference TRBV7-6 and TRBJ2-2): GAGVSQSPRYKVTKRGQDVALRCDPISGHVSLYWYRQALGQGPEFLTYFNYEAQQDKSGLPNDRFSAERPEGSISTLTIQRTEQRDSAMYRCASSLGGERELFFGEGSRLTVL.

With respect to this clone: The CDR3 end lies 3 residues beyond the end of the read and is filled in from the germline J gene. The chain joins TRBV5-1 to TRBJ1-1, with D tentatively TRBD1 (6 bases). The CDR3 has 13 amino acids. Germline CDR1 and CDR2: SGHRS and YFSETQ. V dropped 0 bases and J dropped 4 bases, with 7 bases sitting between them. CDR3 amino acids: CASSLDRATEAFF. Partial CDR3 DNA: TGCGCCAGCAGCTTGGACAGGGCCACTGAA.

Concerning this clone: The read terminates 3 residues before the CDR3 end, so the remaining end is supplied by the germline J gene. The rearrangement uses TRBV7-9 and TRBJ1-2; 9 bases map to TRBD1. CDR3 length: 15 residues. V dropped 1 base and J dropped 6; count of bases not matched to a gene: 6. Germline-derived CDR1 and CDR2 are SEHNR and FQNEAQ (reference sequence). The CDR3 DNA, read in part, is TGTGCCAGCAGCTTAGACGGGACAGGGTTTCATGGC. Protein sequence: CASSLDGTGFHG. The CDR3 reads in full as CASSLDGTGFHGYTF.

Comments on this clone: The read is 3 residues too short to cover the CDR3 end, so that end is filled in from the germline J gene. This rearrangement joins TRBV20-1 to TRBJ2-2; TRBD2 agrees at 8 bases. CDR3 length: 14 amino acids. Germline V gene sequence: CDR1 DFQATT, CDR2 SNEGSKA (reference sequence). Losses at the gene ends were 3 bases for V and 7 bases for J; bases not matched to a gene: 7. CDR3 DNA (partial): TGCAGTGCTAGGGCGGGGGGCGAGGTCGGGGAG. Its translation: CSARAGGEVGE. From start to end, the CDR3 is CSARAGGEVGELFF.

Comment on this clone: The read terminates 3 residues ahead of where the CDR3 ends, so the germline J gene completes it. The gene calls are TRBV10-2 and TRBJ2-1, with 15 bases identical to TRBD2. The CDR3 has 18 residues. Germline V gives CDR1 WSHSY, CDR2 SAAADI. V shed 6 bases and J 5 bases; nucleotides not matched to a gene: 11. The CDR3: CASSKWTSGRAGDNEQFF. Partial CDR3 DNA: TGCGCCAGCAGCAAATGGACTAGCGGGAGGGCCGGGGACAATGAG.

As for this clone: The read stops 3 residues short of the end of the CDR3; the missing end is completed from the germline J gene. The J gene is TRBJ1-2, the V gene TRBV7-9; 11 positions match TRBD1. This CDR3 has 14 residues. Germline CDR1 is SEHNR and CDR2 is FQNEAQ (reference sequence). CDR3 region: CASSPGQGAFGYTF. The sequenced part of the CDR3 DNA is TGTGCCAGCAGCCCCGGACAGGGGGCTTTCGGC. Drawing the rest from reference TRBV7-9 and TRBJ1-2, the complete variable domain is DTGVSQNPRHKITKRGQNVTFRCDPISEHNRLYWYRQTLGQGPEFLTYFQNEAQLEKSRLLSDRFSAERPKGSFSTLEIQRTEQGDSAMYLCASSPGQGAFGYTFGSGTRLTVV.

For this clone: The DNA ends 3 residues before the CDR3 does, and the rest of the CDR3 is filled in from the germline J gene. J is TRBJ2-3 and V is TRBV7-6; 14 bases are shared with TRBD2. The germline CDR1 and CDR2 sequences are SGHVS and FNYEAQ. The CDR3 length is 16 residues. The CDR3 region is CASSPGTSGGQETQYF. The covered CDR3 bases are TGTGCCAGCAGCCCCGGGACTAGCGGGGGTCAAGAGACG.

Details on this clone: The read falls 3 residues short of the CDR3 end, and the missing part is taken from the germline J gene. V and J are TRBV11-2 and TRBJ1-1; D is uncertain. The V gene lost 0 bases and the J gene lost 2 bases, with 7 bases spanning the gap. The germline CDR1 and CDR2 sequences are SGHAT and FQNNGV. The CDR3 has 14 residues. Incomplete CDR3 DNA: TGTGCCAGCAGCTTAGAGACGGGTAACACTGAA. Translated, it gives CASSLETGNTE. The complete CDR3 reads CASSLETGNTEAFF.

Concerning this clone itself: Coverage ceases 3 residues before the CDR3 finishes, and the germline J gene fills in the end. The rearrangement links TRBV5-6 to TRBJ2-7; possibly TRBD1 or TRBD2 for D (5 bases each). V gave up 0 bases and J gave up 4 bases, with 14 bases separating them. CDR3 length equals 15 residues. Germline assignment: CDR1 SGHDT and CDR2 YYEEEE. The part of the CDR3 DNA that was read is TGTGCCAGCAGCTTGGTGTTCCAGGGAGAATACGAG. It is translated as CASSLVFQGEYE. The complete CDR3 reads CASSLVFQGEYEQYF.

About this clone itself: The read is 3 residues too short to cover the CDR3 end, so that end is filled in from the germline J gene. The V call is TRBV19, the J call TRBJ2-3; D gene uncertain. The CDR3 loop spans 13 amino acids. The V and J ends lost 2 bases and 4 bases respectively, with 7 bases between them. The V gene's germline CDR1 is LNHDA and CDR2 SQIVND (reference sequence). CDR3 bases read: TGTGCCAGTAGTATAAAGCGAGCAGATACG. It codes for CASSIKRADT. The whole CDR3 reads CASSIKRADTQYF.

Partial CDR3 DNA: TGTGCCAGCAGTGAAGTATTAGGGGGCCACGGGGGC. This encodes CASSEVLGGHGG. The whole CDR3 sequence reads CASSEVLGGHGGYTF. The chain is built from TRBV6-1 and TRBJ1-2; 7 nucleotides line up with TRBD1. From the germline J gene comes the end of the CDR3, since the read stops 3 residues before it. CDR1 is MNHNS, CDR2 SASEGT, per germline. This CDR3 has 15 residues.

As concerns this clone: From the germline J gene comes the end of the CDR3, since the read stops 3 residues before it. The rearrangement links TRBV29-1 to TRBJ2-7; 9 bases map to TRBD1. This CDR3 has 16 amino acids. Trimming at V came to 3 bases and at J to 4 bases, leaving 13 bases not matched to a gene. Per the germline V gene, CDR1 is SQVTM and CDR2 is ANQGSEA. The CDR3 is CSVDGRVGTGSYEQYF. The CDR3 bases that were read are TGCAGCGTTGATGGGCGGGTTGGGACAGGGTCTTACGAG.

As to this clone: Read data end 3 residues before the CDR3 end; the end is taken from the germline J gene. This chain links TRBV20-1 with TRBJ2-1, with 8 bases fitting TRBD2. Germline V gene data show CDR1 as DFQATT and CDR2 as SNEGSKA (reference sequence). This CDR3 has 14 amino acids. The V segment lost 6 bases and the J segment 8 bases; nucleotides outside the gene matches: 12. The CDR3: CSARGTRTFDEQFF. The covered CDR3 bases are TGCAGTGCCCGTGGGACTAGGACGTTCGATGAG.